A single sample is the source of the 27 T cell receptor beta chains below, sequenced in a study of T cell changes during pregnancy in multiple sclerosis. Sequencing used immunoSEQ multiplex PCR; TCRdb keeps in-frame clones, though not all of them. In the table there are about 38,000 clones, 90% to 95% of which are singletons. This specimen was CD8+ T cells from peripheral blood mononuclear cells, taken in the second trimester of pregnancy. The receptors derive from a female donor with multiple sclerosis, enrolled in a pregnancy study.

In its sample, this clone was seen once. The genes are TRBV9 and TRBJ1-5; D remains unclear. V lost 0 bases, J lost 7 bases, and 11 bases lay in between. The length of the CDR3 is 14 residues. Germline assignment: CDR1 SGDLS and CDR2 YYNGEE. CDR3 protein: CASSVGLGMQPQHF. The CDR3 bases are TGTGCCAGCAGCGTAGGACTAGGGATGCAGCCCCAGCATTTT.

The CDR3 region has the DNA TGTGCCAGCAGAATATTGGGGGCTGGCGCAGATACGCAGTATTTT. It is translated as CASRILGAGADTQYF. This chain uses TRBV27 with TRBJ2-3, with D possibly TRBD1 on 6 matching bases. CDR1 MNHEY and CDR2 SMNVEV come from the germline V gene (reference sequence). The CDR3 covers 15 residues. V lost 6 bases and J lost 4, with 17 bases in between.

J is TRBJ1-5 and V is TRBV19, with D possibly TRBD1 on 6 matching bases. The CDR3 is 18 amino acids. Germline V gene lookup returns CDR1 LNHDA and CDR2 SQIVND (reference sequence). V lost 7 bases and J lost 0, with 22 bases in between. This chain's CDR3 is CASNIPTGTRYSNQPQHF. In DNA form, the CDR3 reads TGTGCCAGTAACATCCCGACGGGGACACGTTATAGCAATCAGCCCCAGCATTTT.

This clone was detected a few times. The V and J genes are TRBV19 and TRBJ2-7, with D unclear. The length of the CDR3 is 15 residues. Germline-derived CDR1 and CDR2 are LNHDA and SQIVND (reference sequence). The germline V and J ends were trimmed by 10 bases and 0 bases, with 19 bases remaining between them. The CDR3 DNA sequence: TGTGCCACCAGTACTGCAGGCGTAAGCTCCTACGAGCAGTACTTC. This sequence encodes CATSTAGVSSYEQYF.

The rearrangement joins TRBV25-1 to TRBJ2-5, with D possibly matching TRBD2 (7 bases). The V gene lost 6 bases and the J gene lost 5 bases, with 19 bases spanning the gap. The CDR3 runs to 15 residues. CDR1 is MGHDK, CDR2 SYGVNS, per germline. CDR3 in amino acids: CASSMGGPAWETQYF. CDR3 DNA sequence: TGTGCCAGCAGCATGGGGGGGCCTGCTTGGGAGACCCAGTACTTC.

This clone counts as medium-sized (0.01 to 0.1%). The V and J genes are TRBV19 and TRBJ2-2, with no clear D. Germline lookup yields CDR1 LNHDA and CDR2 SQIVND (reference sequence). This CDR3 has 14 residues. The V end lost 6 bases, the J end lost 0 bases, and 8 bases lay between the germline ends. The CDR3 DNA follows: TGTGCCAGTAGAGAGAACGCGAACACCGGGGAGCTGTTTTTT. It is translated as CASRENANTGELFF.

The CDR3 spells CASSLEGGGDRSYEQYF. CDR3 nucleotide sequence: TGTGCCAGCAGCTTAGAGGGAGGGGGTGATCGGTCCTACGAGCAGTACTTC. The chain combines TRBV7-9 with TRBJ2-7; D possibly corresponds to TRBD2 (7 bases). The CDR3 sequence is 17 residues long. Per germline, CDR1 SEHNR and CDR2 FQNEAQ (reference sequence). Between the trimmed V and J ends, which lost 1 base and 1 base, there was a span of 17 bases.

The V call is TRBV18, the J call TRBJ2-7; 8 nucleotides align to TRBD1. The CDR3 length is 21 residues. The V and J ends lost 5 bases and 3 bases, in that order; junction bases with no gene match: 27. Germline V CDR1 and CDR2: KGHSH, LQKENI. CDR3: CASSAKGTGSGAPSLFYEQYF. The DNA for the CDR3 is TGTGCCAGCTCAGCAAAGGGGACAGGCTCGGGGGCCCCATCCCTATTCTACGAGCAGTACTTC.

The chain is built from TRBV28 and TRBJ2-2, with TRBD2 matching over 10 bases. The CDR3 totals 19 residues. From germline, CDR1 is MDHEN and CDR2 SYDVKM. The J segment lost 8 bases and the V segment lost 6 bases, leaving 21 bases of the junction unmatched. In nucleotides, the CDR3 is TGTGCCAGCAGCCACGATGGCAGGGTATCTAGCGGGAGTTTAGGGGAGCTGTTTTTT. Translated, it gives CASSHDGRVSSGSLGELFF.

The rearrangement links TRBV9 to TRBJ1-5; TRBD1 might be the D (5 bases). This CDR3 spans 17 amino acids. Germline CDR1 is SGDLS and CDR2 is YYNGEE. V lost 0 bases and J 5 bases, leaving 18 bases between the germline ends. The CDR3 DNA sequence: TGTGCCAGCAGCGTAGGGTCAGGCCAGGGATCAGATCAGCCCCAGCATTTT. It translates to CASSVGSGQGSDQPQHF.

The gene calls are TRBV6-1 and TRBJ2-3, with 7 positions matching TRBD1. V lost 5 bases and J lost 1; bases outside the gene matches: 6. This CDR3 has 15 residues. Germline assignment: CDR1 MNHNS and CDR2 SASEGT. CDR3 coding DNA: TGTGCCAGCAGTTCTAGACAGGGCGGCACAGATACGCAGTATTTT. This translates into CASSSRQGGTDTQYF.

The chain employs TRBV27 and TRBJ2-2; possibly TRBD1 for D (6 bases). The CDR3 sequence is 16 residues long. CDR1 is MNHEY, CDR2 SMNVEV, per germline (reference sequence). V was shortened by 2 bases and J by 6 bases, with 16 bases between the two germline ends. The CDR3 is CASSLRPTGSAGELFF. CDR3 coding DNA: TGTGCCAGCAGTTTACGCCCTACAGGGTCGGCCGGGGAGCTGTTTTTT.

This chain joins TRBV9 and TRBJ1-1; D is unresolved. The CDR3 has 14 amino acids. V lost 4 bases and J 4 bases, leaving 14 bases between the germline ends. The germline V gene has CDR1 SGDLS and CDR2 YYNGEE. The DNA for the CDR3 is TGTGCCAGCAGCCCCCGCCCTGGAGTCACTGAAGCTTTCTTT. The encoded protein is CASSPRPGVTEAFF.

This chain links TRBV11-2 with TRBJ1-2; D ambiguous. Germline assignment: CDR1 SGHAT and CDR2 FQNNGV. The length of the CDR3 is 14 residues. V lost 2 bases to trimming and J lost 3 bases, with 10 bases between them. CDR3 nucleotides: TGTGCCAGCAGCTTAAGCGGGTCCTACTATGGCTACACCTTC. This codes for CASSLSGSYYGYTF.

V usage is TRBV7-2 and J usage is TRBJ1-1, with D unclear. The CDR3 runs to 15 residues. Deletions cut 1 base from V and 1 base from J, with 10 bases between. Germline CDR1 is SGHTA and CDR2 is FQGNSA. The CDR3 protein is CASSLGPGRNTEAFF. As DNA, the CDR3 is TGTGCCAGCAGCTTAGGGCCAGGTCGGAACACTGAAGCTTTCTTT. Looking up the rest from reference TRBV7-2 and TRBJ1-1 gives the full variable domain: GAGVSQSPSNKVTEKGKDVELRCDPISGHTALYWYRQSLGQGLEFLIYFQGNSAPDKSGLPSDRFSAERTGGSVSTLTIQRTQQEDSAVYLCASSLGPGRNTEAFFGQGTRLTVV.

This sequence joins TRBV18 and TRBJ1-5; D is perhaps TRBD1 (6 bases). CDR3 length equals 14 residues. CDR1 is KGHSH, CDR2 LQKENI, per germline. Trimming shortened V by 1 base and J by 5 bases, and 9 bases separated the two germline ends. The CDR3 region is CASSPRDTYQPQHF. In DNA, the CDR3 is TGTGCCAGCTCACCACGGGACACCTATCAGCCCCAGCATTTT.

The CDR3 region has the DNA TGTGCCAGCAGCTTGGATTCAGGGGCCGAGCAGTACTTC. Encoded protein: CASSLDSGAEQYF. The chain recombines TRBV5-6 with TRBJ2-7; TRBD1 is a possible D gene (6 bases). Germline CDR1 is SGHDT and CDR2 is YYEEEE. V lost 0 bases, J lost 6 bases, and 10 bases lay in between. The CDR3 contains 13 residues.

CDR3 sequence reads: CASSGWQVRSNQPQHF. For the CDR3, the DNA is TGTGCCAGCAGTGGATGGCAAGTTCGTAGCAATCAGCCCCAGCATTTT. This rearrangement joins TRBV2 to TRBJ1-5; D gene ambiguous. V was shortened by 4 bases and J by 0 bases, with 13 bases between the two germline ends. Germline loops: CDR1 SNHLY, CDR2 FYNNEI. This CDR3 has 16 residues.

The rearrangement joins TRBV6-6 to TRBJ1-2; tentatively, D is TRBD1 (6 bases). The CDR3 sequence is 16 residues long. Per the germline V gene, CDR1 is MNHNY and CDR2 is SVGAGI (reference sequence). Trimming removed 2 bases from V and 7 bases from J, with 20 bases in between. CDR3 region: CASSYPSRGGSIGYTF. As DNA, the CDR3 is TGTGCCAGCAGTTACCCTTCGAGGGGGGGATCGATTGGCTACACCTTC.

The CDR3 here is CASSLGTGTGTQYF. The CDR3 DNA reads TGTGCCAGCAGTCTCGGGACAGGGACTGGGACCCAGTACTTC. The chain uses TRBV27 and TRBJ2-5; 9 positions match TRBD1. The CDR3 has 14 amino acids. The trim removed 5 bases at V and 7 bases at J, leaving 8 bases unmatched. Germline V gene sequence: CDR1 MNHEY, CDR2 SMNVEV (reference sequence).

This sequence joins TRBV30 and TRBJ2-7; 7 bases are a match to TRBD2. The CDR3 spans 14 residues. Trimming at V came to 5 bases and at J to 1 base, leaving 8 bases not matched to a gene. CDR1 and CDR2 from the germline V gene are GTSNPN and SVGIG (reference sequence). In nucleotides, the CDR3 is TGTGCCTGGGACTTTAGCGGGCCTTCCTACGAGCAGTACTTC. Amino acid sequence: CAWDFSGPSYEQYF.

The V gene is TRBV12-5, the J gene TRBJ2-7, with D perhaps matching TRBD2 (5 bases). The length of the CDR3 is 15 residues. The germline V gene encodes CDR1 LGHNT and CDR2 FRNRAP. V lost 1 base, J lost 5 bases, and 15 bases lay in between. CDR3 DNA: TGTGCTAGTGGTTTGGCCGGGGAGCGCGAGAACGAGCAGTACTTC. Amino acids: CASGLAGERENEQYF.

V and J are TRBV9 and TRBJ2-3; 14 positions match TRBD2. Germline lookup yields CDR1 SGDLS and CDR2 YYNGEE. Trimming removed 0 bases from V and 1 base from J; junction bases left unmatched: 10. The CDR3 extends over 20 amino acids. CDR3 loop: CASSVEGGLAGGFGTDTQYF. In DNA, the CDR3 is TGTGCCAGCAGCGTAGAGGGTGGACTAGCGGGGGGTTTTGGCACAGATACGCAGTATTTT.

The chain recombines TRBV7-6 with TRBJ2-3; 10 bases are shared with TRBD2. The CDR3 covers 16 residues. Germline values: CDR1 SGHVS, CDR2 FNYEAQ. With 6 bases clipped from V and 4 bases from J, the junction kept 10 bases outside the gene matches. CDR3 loop: CASRAREREGADTQYF. Here the CDR3 DNA reads TGTGCCAGCAGGGCCCGAGAGCGGGAGGGTGCAGATACGCAGTATTTT.

The V call is TRBV5-1, the J call TRBJ1-1; tentative D call: TRBD1 (6 bases). CDR1 SGHRS and CDR2 YFSETQ come from the germline V gene. Trimming removed 4 bases at V and 6 bases at J, with 16 bases between. There are 14 residues in the CDR3. CDR3 protein: CASSAGWGQAEAFF. Here the CDR3 DNA reads TGCGCCAGCAGCGCCGGGTGGGGGCAGGCTGAAGCTTTCTTT. Full variable domain (remainder filled in from reference TRBV5-1 and TRBJ1-1): KAGVTQTPRYLIKTRGQQVTLSCSPISGHRSVSWYQQTPGQGLQFLFEYFSETQRNKGNFPGRFSGRQFSNSRSEMNVSTLELGDSALYLCASSAGWGQAEAFFGQGTRLTVV.

The chain has TRBV7-3 and TRBJ2-1; possibly TRBD1 for D (5 bases). CDR1 SGHTA and CDR2 FQGTGA come from the germline V gene. V was cut by 5 bases and J by 0 bases, with 11 bases left in between. The CDR3 sequence is 15 residues long. Here the CDR3 DNA reads TGTGCCAGCAGCCCTGACAGCTACTCCTACAATGAGCAGTTCTTC. This translates into CASSPDSYSYNEQFF.

The V call is TRBV11-1, the J call TRBJ2-5, with D perhaps TRBD1 (5 bases). Germline assignment: CDR1 SGHAT and CDR2 FQDESV (reference sequence). Trimming took off 1 base at V and 4 bases at J, with 10 bases between the two ends. This CDR3 region has 14 residues. The CDR3 region has the DNA TGTGCCAGCAGCTTAGGCACAGGTGTAGAGACCCAGTACTTC. Encoded protein: CASSLGTGVETQYF.